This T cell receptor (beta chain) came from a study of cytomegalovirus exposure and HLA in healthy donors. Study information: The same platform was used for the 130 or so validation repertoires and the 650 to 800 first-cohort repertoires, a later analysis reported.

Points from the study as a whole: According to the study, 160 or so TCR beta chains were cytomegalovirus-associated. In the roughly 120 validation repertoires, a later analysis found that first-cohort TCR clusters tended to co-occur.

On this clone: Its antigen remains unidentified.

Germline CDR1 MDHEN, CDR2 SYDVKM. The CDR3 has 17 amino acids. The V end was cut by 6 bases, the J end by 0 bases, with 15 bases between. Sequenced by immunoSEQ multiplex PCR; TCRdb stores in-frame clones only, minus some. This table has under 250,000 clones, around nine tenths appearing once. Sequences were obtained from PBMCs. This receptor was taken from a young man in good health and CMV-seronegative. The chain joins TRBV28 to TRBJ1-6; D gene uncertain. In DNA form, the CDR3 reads TGTGCCAGCAGCCCGCGCTTTAAAAGCTCCTATAATTCACCCCTCCACTTT. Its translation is CASSPRFKSSYNSPLHF.